What follows are 21 T cell receptor beta chains derived from one specimen sequenced in a study of shared clonotypes between healthy human individuals (dated by TCRdb to 2019 to 2021). The method behind the library was the immunoSEQ multiplex PCR assay. TCRdb provides this immuneACCESS table in a form limited to in-frame rearrangements. Some clones are lacking; in checked studies, under half of them reflect an unresolved V gene, and why the rest are absent is not known. In all, the sample holds around 2.3 million clones, and more than 90% of those were seen once. The top ten constitute over 0.1% of the sample. The sequenced sample consisted of naive CD4+ T cells sorted from blood. Taken with the paper, the label for cell subset or site translates to: CD45RA+ positively selected. Receptors were obtained from a man aged 18 to 29 in good health.

The rearrangement joins TRBV5-8 to TRBJ1-3; no definite D call. CDR1 and CDR2 (germline): SGHTS, YDEGEE. Trimming took 4 bases from V and 4 from J, leaving 15 bases between them. The CDR3 totals 15 residues. CDR3 nucleotide sequence: TGTGCCAGCAGCATCCGGAGGATTGACGGAAACACCATATATTTT. This gives the protein CASSIRRIDGNTIYF.

The V call is TRBV28, the J call TRBJ1-5; D is possibly TRBD1 (6 bases). Trimming pared 2 bases from V and 3 bases from J, leaving 23 bases between. The length of the CDR3 is 19 residues. Germline V gene data show CDR1 as MDHEN and CDR2 as SYDVKM. CDR3 coding DNA: TGTGCCAGCAGTTTAAAGGTGGGGCCCGAAGGGGGAGCCAATCAGCCCCAGCATTTT. It codes for CASSLKVGPEGGANQPQHF.

This clone was recorded once. The rearrangement joins TRBV30 to TRBJ1-5; perhaps TRBD1 as D (5 bases). The germline V gene has CDR1 GTSNPN and CDR2 SVGIG (reference sequence). With 0 bases removed from V and 2 bases from J, the gap between germline ends came to 14 bases. This CDR3 spans 16 amino acids. The CDR3 region has the DNA TGTGCCTGGAGTGTACTCGGAGGGGAGCGCAATCAGCCCCAGCATTTT. This gives the protein CAWSVLGGERNQPQHF.

V gene TRBV5-1 combines with J gene TRBJ2-3; D possibly corresponds to TRBD1 (6 bases). CDR1 is SGHRS, CDR2 YFSETQ, per germline. Deletions cut 5 bases from V and 4 bases from J, with 11 bases between. The CDR3 has 13 residues. For the CDR3, the DNA is TGCGCCAGCAGATCCGGACAGCCAGATACGCAGTATTTT. It specifies CASRSGQPDTQYF.

The V call is TRBV4-3, the J call TRBJ2-5; 8 bases align to TRBD2. Trimming removed 0 bases from V and 5 bases from J; junction bases left unmatched: 2. The CDR3 sequence is 14 residues long. Germline V CDR1 and CDR2: LGHNA, YSLEER. The CDR3 bases are TGCGCCAGCAGCCAAGACCGGGGGGGCGAGACCCAGTACTTC. This encodes CASSQDRGGETQYF.

The V gene is TRBV11-1, the J gene TRBJ2-4; D possibly matches TRBD1 or TRBD2 (5 bases each). V lost 5 bases, J lost 5 bases, and 7 bases lay in between. The CDR3 is 12 residues long. CDR1 and CDR2 (germline): SGHAT, FQDESV (reference sequence). CDR3 DNA sequence: TGTGCCAGCAGCCCGGGACAAAACATTCAGTACTTC. Protein product: CASSPGQNIQYF.

The chain has TRBV5-4 and TRBJ1-4, with no clear D. With 4 bases removed from V and 8 bases from J, the gap between germline ends came to 15 bases. The germline CDR1 and CDR2 sequences are SGHNT and YYREEE (reference sequence). The CDR3 loop spans 14 amino acids. The CDR3 DNA follows: TGTGCCAGCAGCCCCGGGTCCCGAGAAGAAAAACTGTTTTTT. It yields the protein CASSPGSREEKLFF.

As for this clone: Other DNA sequences in the same sample also yield this CDR3. The chain uses TRBV28 and TRBJ1-2, with D unclear. V lost 5 bases, J lost 8 bases, and 9 bases lay in between. There are 11 residues in the CDR3. Germline CDR1 reads MDHEN; CDR2 reads SYDVKM. The DNA for the CDR3 is TGTGCCAGCAGTCCGGATTACGGCTACACCTTC. This encodes CASSPDYGYTF.

The chain is built from TRBV19 and TRBJ2-5; D is unclear. V shed 1 base and J shed 4 bases, with 7 bases lying between them. The CDR3 is made up of 13 amino acids. The germline V gene encodes CDR1 LNHDA and CDR2 SQIVND (reference sequence). CDR3 nucleotide sequence: TGTGCCAGTAGTATAGCGCAGCGAGAGACCCAGTACTTC. Protein: CASSIAQRETQYF.

The chain joins TRBV7-8 to TRBJ2-5; 8 nucleotides match TRBD2. CDR3 length: 15 amino acids. V lost 5 bases and J lost 5; bases outside the gene matches: 10. Germline V gene lookup returns CDR1 SGHVS and CDR2 FQNEAQ. CDR3 amino acids: CASSPAGDVLETQYF. The CDR3 region has the DNA TGTGCCAGCAGCCCAGCGGGGGATGTCCTGGAGACCCAGTACTTC.

This chain uses TRBV5-1 with TRBJ2-1; the match to TRBD1 covers 7 bases. With V trimmed by 3 bases and J by 9 bases, 24 bases remained unmatched. The germline V gene has CDR1 SGHRS and CDR2 YFSETQ. The CDR3 is made up of 19 amino acids. In DNA, the CDR3 is TGCGCCAGCAGCTCCCGAACCTCTATACAGGGGTCCTCCCACATTGAGCAGTTCTTC. Encoded protein: CASSSRTSIQGSSHIEQFF.

Only one count was recorded for this clone. The chain uses TRBV6-5 and TRBJ2-2; D perhaps matches TRBD1 (7 bases). This CDR3 region has 15 residues. The V gene's germline CDR1 is MNHEY and CDR2 SVGAGI. Trimming removed 5 bases at V and 2 bases at J, with 12 bases between. CDR3 bases: TGTGCCAGCAGTGCGCAGGGGGGAAACACCGGGGAGCTGTTTTTT. This gives the protein CASSAQGGNTGELFF.

The V and J genes are TRBV28 and TRBJ1-4; D may be TRBD1 (6 bases). This CDR3 comprises 17 residues. Germline V CDR1 and CDR2: MDHEN, SYDVKM. Trimming removed 3 bases from V and 0 bases from J, with 14 bases in between. CDR3 in DNA: TGTGCCAGCAGTTTCCGATCATACAGGGCAACTAATGAAAAACTGTTTTTT. It specifies CASSFRSYRATNEKLFF.

The chain has TRBV5-1 and TRBJ2-1; TRBD2 aligns across 13 bases. Germline assignment: CDR1 SGHRS and CDR2 YFSETQ. Trimming took 2 bases from V and 9 from J; bases not matched to a gene: 2. The CDR3 has 14 residues. The CDR3 loop is CASSLRLAGGEQFF. In nucleotides, the CDR3 is TGCGCCAGCAGCTTAAGACTAGCGGGAGGTGAGCAGTTCTTC.

This rearrangement joins TRBV14 to TRBJ2-3, with 7 bases lining up with TRBD1. The germline gives CDR1 SGHDN, CDR2 FVKESK. The trim removed 4 bases at V and 0 bases at J, leaving 7 bases unmatched. This CDR3 comprises 16 residues. CDR3 protein: CASSPGTVPSTDTQYF. The CDR3 coding sequence is TGTGCCAGCAGCCCCGGGACAGTTCCTAGCACAGATACGCAGTATTTT.

This rearrangement joins TRBV6-5 to TRBJ2-7; 8 bases are a match to TRBD1. The V gene end was trimmed by 6 bases and the J gene end by 4 bases; junction bases not matched to a gene: 11. The CDR3 runs to 15 residues. Germline CDR1 is MNHEY and CDR2 is SVGAGI. In nucleotides, the CDR3 is TGTGCCAGCAGCCGCGAATACAGGGGGAATTACGAGCAGTACTTC. Translated, it gives CASSREYRGNYEQYF.

The chain links TRBV28 to TRBJ1-2; a weak D match, TRBD1 (6 bases). The CDR3 sequence is 15 residues long. Germline V gene data show CDR1 as MDHEN and CDR2 as SYDVKM. V was pared by 3 bases and J by 3 bases, with 14 bases between. As DNA, the CDR3 is TGTGCCAGCAGTTTGTTAACAGGGTCAGACTATGGCTACACCTTC. Amino acids: CASSLLTGSDYGYTF.

Points on this clone: Distinct nucleotide sequences in the sample also encode this CDR3. J is TRBJ2-3 and V is TRBV11-2; D is ambiguous. The V end lost 0 bases, the J end lost 0 bases, and 7 bases lay between the germline ends. CDR1 is SGHAT, CDR2 FQNNGV, per germline. The CDR3 totals 15 residues. The chain's CDR3 is CASSLEGGSTDTQYF. In DNA form, the CDR3 reads TGTGCCAGCAGCTTAGAGGGCGGAAGCACAGATACGCAGTATTTT.

This chain joins TRBV5-6 and TRBJ1-1; 7 bases align to TRBD1. Germline CDR1 reads SGHDT; CDR2 reads YYEEEE. Germline trimming cut 2 bases from V and 0 bases from J; bases unmatched to any gene: 16. The length of the CDR3 is 19 residues. The CDR3 coding sequence is TGTGCCAGCAGCTTTGACAGGGCCGGGACGATTCGTATGAACACTGAAGCTTTCTTT. This gives the protein CASSFDRAGTIRMNTEAFF.

This sequence joins TRBV10-3 and TRBJ1-1; the D is unclear. The CDR3 contains 14 residues. The V gene's germline CDR1 is ENHRY and CDR2 SYGVKD. The ends were cut back, 2 bases at V and 7 bases at J, with 14 bases in the middle. The CDR3 spells CAISEGSRDGEAFF. The CDR3, as DNA: TGTGCCATCAGTGAGGGTTCGCGGGATGGTGAAGCTTTCTTT.

The V gene is TRBV28, the J gene TRBJ1-1; no clear D gene. The CDR3 length is 11 residues. V gave up 10 bases and J gave up 5 bases, with 11 bases separating them. Germline V gene sequence: CDR1 MDHEN, CDR2 SYDVKM. In DNA, the CDR3 is TGTGCCACCCGGCGCGGAACTGAAGCTTTCTTT. It yields the protein CATRRGTEAFF.